This T cell receptor (beta chain) was sequenced during a study of cytomegalovirus exposure and HLA in healthy donors. General study results and limits: The study flagged roughly 160 TCR beta chains as cytomegalovirus-associated. Reports described diagnosis of cytomegalovirus status by the classifier as highly specific and sensitive. The tendency of first-cohort TCR clusters to co-occur in the 120 or so validation repertoires emerged from a later analysis. Three CMV-associated chains proved CMV antigen-specific in vitro.

Comment on this clone: The antigen remains undetermined.

Germline V lookup: CDR1 SEHNR, CDR2 FQNEAQ (reference sequence). The CDR3 length is 14 residues. Trimming shortened V by 1 base and J by 5 bases, and 11 bases separated the two germline ends. Repertoires were generated with immunoSEQ multiplex PCR, while TCRdb's copy carries only in-frame clones and drops some. Of over 200,000 clones listed, 80% to 95% are singletons. Sequencing was done on a sample of PBMCs. The source of this sequence is a woman aged 30 to 39 in good health and CMV-seronegative. The rearrangement links TRBV7-9 to TRBJ1-2, with D possibly being TRBD1 (6 bases). CDR3 protein: CASSLGNREYGYTF. For the CDR3, the DNA is TGTGCCAGCAGCTTAGGTAACAGGGAGTATGGCTACACCTTC.